The clone carrying this TCR beta chain was seen many times. Its antigen is unidentified. These data are taken from a study of neurological immune-mediated disorders. Study-level findings and limits: CDR3 amino acid sequences found in expanded clones were never shared across subjects, suggesting private repertoires in all groups.

Germline V gives CDR1 SGHRS, CDR2 YFSETQ. V was shortened by 6 bases and J by 1 base, with 16 bases between the two germline ends. The length of the CDR3 is 15 residues. Each CDR3 protein is one row after TCRdb ran MiXCR on the 5' RACE reads. The repertoire consists of tens of thousands of distinct CDR3 sequences, with about a tenth occurring once and the leading ten covering under 2%. This clonotype originated in a man between 40 and 49 years old in good health. Sequencing was carried out using PBMCs. V and J are TRBV5-1 and TRBJ1-1, with D perhaps TRBD1 (6 bases). CDR3 region: CASTPLGAGNTEAFF. CDR3 DNA sequence: TGCGCCAGCACCCCGCTGGGGGCTGGGAACACTGAAGCTTTCTTT.